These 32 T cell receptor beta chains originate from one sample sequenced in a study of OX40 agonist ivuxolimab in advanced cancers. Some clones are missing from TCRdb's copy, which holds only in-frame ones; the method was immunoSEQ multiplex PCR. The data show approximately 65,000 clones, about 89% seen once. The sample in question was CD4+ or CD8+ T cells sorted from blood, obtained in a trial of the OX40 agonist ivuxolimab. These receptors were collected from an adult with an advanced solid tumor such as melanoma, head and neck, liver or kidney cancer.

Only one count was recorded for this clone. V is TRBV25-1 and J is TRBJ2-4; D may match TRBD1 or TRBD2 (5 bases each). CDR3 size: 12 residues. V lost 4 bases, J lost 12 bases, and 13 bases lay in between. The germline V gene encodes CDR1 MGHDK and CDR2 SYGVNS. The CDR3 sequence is CASSAEGTAQYF. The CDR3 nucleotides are TGTGCCAGCAGTGCCGAGGGGACGGCTCAGTACTTC.

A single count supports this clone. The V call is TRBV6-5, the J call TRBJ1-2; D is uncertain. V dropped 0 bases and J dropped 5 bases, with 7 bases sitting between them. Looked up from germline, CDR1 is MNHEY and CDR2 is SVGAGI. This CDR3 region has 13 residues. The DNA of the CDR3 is TGTGCCAGCAGTTACTCGAAAGGATATGGCTACACCTTC. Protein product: CASSYSKGYGYTF.

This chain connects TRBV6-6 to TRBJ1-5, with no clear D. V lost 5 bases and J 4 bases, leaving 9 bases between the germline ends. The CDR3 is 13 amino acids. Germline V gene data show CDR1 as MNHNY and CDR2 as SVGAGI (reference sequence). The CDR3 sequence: CASSREGNQPQHF. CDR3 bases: TGTGCCAGCAGTAGGGAGGGTAATCAGCCCCAGCATTTT.

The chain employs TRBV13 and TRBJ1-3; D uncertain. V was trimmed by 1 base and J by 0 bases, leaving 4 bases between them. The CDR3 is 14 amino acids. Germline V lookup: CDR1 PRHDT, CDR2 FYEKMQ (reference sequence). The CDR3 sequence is CASSLVTSGNTIYF. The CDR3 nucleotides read TGTGCCAGCAGCTTAGTGACCTCTGGAAACACCATATATTTT.

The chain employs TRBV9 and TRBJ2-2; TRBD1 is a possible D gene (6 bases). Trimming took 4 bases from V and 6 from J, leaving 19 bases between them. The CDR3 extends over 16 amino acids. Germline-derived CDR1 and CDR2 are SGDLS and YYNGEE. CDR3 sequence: CASSYQTGIRSGELFF. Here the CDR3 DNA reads TGTGCCAGCAGCTACCAAACAGGGATTCGTTCCGGGGAGCTGTTTTTT.

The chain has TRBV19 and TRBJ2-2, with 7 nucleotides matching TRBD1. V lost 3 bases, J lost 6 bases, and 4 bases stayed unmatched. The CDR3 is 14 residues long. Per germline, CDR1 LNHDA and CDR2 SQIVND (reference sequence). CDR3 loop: CASSITGEAGELFF. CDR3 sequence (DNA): TGTGCCAGTAGTATTACAGGGGAAGCCGGGGAGCTGTTTTTT.

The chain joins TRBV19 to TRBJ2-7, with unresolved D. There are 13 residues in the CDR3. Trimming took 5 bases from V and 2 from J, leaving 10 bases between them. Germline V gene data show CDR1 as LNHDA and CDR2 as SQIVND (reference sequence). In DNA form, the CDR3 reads TGTGCCAGTAGTCCCGCGGAGACCTACGAGCAGTACTTC. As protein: CASSPAETYEQYF. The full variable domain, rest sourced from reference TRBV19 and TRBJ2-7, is DGGITQSPKYLFRKEGQNVTLSCEQNLNHDAMYWYRQDPGQGLRLIYYSQIVNDFQKGDIAEGYSVSREKKESFPLTVTSAQKNPTAFYLCASSPAETYEQYFGPGTRLTVT.

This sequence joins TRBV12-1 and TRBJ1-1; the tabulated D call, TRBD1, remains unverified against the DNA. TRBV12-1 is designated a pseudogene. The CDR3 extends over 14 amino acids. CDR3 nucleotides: TGTGCCAGCAGCCATTACAGGGAAGACCCTGAAGCTTTCTTT. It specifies CASSHYREDPEAFF.

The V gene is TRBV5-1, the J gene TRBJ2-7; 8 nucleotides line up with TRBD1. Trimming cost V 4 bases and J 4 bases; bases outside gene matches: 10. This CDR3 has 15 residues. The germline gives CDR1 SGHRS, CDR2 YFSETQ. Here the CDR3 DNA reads TGCGCCAGCAGCCCATCCGGGACAGGAAGGTACGAGCAGTACTTC. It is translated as CASSPSGTGRYEQYF. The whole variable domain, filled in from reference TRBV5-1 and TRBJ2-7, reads KAGVTQTPRYLIKTRGQQVTLSCSPISGHRSVSWYQQTPGQGLQFLFEYFSETQRNKGNFPGRFSGRQFSNSRSEMNVSTLELGDSALYLCASSPSGTGRYEQYFGPGTRLTVT.

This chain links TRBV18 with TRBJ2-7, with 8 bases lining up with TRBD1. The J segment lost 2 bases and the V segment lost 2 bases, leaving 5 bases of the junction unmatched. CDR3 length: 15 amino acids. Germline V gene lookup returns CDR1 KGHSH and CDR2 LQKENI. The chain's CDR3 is CASSPRQGIAYEQYF. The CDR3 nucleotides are TGTGCCAGCTCACCAAGACAGGGGATTGCCTACGAGCAGTACTTC.

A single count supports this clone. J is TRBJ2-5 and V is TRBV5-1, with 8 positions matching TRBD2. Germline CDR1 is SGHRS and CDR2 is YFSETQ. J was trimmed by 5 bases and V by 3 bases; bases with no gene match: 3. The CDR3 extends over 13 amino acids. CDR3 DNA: TGCGCCAGCAGCTCCCGGGAGGGTGAGACCCAGTACTTC. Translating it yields CASSSREGETQYF.

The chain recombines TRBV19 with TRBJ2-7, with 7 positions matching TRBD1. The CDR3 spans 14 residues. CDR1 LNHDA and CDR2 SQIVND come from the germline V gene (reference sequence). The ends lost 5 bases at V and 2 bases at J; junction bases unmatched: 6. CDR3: CASSATGTTYEQYF. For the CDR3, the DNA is TGTGCCAGTAGTGCGACAGGGACCACCTACGAGCAGTACTTC.

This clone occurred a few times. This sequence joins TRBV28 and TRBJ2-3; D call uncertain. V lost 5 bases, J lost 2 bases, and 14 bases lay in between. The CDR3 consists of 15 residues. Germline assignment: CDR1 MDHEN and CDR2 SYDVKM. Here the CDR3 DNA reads TGTGCCAGCAGTCCCCGCCGCCCCTCCACAGATACGCAGTATTTT. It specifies CASSPRRPSTDTQYF.

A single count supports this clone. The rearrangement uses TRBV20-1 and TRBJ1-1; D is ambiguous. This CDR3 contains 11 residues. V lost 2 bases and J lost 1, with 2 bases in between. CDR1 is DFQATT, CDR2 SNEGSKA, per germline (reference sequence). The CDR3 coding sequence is TGCAGTGCTAGACAGAACACTGAAGCTTTCTTT. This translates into CSARQNTEAFF.

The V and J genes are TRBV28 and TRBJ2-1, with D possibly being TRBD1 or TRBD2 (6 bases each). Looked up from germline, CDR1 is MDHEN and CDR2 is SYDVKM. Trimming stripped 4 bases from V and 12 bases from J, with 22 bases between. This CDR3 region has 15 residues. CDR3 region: CASSSHRDYGGGQFF. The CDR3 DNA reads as TGTGCCAGCAGTTCGCACCGGGATTACGGAGGGGGGCAGTTCTTC. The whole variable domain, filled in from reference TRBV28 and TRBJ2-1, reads DVKVTQSSRYLVKRTGEKVFLECVQDMDHENMFWYRQDPGLGLRLIYFSYDVKMKEKGDIPEGYSVSREKKERFSLILESASTNQTSMYLCASSSHRDYGGGQFFGPGTRLTVL.

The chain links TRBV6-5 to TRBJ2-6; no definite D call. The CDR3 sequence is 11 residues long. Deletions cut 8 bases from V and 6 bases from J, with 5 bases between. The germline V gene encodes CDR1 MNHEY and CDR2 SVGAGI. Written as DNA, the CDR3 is TGTGCCAGCTCGTCGGCCAACGTCCTGACTTTC. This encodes CASSSANVLTF.

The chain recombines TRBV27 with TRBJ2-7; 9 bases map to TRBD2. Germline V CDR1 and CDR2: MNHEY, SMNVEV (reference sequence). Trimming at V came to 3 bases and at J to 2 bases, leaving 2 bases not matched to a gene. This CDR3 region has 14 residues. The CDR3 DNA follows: TGTGCCAGCAGTTTGTCTAGCGGGGCCTACGAGCAGTACTTC. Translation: CASSLSSGAYEQYF.

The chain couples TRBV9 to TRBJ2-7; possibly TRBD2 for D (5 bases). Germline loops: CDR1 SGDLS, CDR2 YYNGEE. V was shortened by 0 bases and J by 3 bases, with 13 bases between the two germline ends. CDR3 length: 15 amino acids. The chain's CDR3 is CASSVEVGALYEQYF. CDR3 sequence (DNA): TGTGCCAGCAGCGTAGAAGTGGGAGCGCTCTACGAGCAGTACTTC.

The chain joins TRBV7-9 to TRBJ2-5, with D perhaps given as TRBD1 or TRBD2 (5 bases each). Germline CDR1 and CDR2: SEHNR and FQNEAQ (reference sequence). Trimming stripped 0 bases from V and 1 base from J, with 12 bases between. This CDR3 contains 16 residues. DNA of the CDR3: TGTGCCAGCAGCTTAGCGCAAAAGGGACCCCAAGAGACCCAGTACTTC. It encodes CASSLAQKGPQETQYF.

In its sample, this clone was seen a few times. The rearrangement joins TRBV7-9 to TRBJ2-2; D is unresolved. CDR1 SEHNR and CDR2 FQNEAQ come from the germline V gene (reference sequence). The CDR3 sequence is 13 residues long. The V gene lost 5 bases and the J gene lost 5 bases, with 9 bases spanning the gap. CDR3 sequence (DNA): TGTGCCAGCAGCCCTTGGGGTACCGGGGAGCTGTTTTTT. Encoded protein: CASSPWGTGELFF.

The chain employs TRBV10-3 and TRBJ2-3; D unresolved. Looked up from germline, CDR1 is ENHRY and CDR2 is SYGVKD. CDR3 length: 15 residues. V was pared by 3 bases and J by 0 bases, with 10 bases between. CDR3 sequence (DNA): TGTGCCATCAGTGAAGACGGAACTAGCACAGATACGCAGTATTTT. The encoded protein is CAISEDGTSTDTQYF.

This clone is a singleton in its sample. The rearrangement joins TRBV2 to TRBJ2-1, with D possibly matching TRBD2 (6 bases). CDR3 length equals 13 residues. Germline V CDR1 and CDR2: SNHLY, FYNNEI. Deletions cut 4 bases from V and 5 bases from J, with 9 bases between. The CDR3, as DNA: TGTGCCAGCAGTGGGAGGGGAAACAATGAGCAGTTCTTC. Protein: CASSGRGNNEQFF. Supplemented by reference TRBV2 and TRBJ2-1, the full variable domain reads EPEVTQTPSHQVTQMGQEVILRCVPISNHLYFYWYRQILGQKVEFLVSFYNNEISEKSEIFDDQFSVERPDGSNFTLKIRSTKLEDSAMYFCASSGRGNNEQFFGPGTRLTVL.

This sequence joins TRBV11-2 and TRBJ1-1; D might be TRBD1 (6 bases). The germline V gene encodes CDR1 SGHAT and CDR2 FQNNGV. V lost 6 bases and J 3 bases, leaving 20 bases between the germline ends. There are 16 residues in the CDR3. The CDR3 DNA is TGTGCCAGCAGGCCAATCATGCGGGGGGCGCACACTGAAGCTTTCTTT. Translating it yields CASRPIMRGAHTEAFF. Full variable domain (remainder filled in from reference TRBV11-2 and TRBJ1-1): EAGVAQSPRYKIIEKRQSVAFWCNPISGHATLYWYQQILGQGPKLLIQFQNNGVVDDSQLPKDRFSAERLKGVDSTLKIQPAKLEDSAVYLCASRPIMRGAHTEAFFGQGTRLTVV.

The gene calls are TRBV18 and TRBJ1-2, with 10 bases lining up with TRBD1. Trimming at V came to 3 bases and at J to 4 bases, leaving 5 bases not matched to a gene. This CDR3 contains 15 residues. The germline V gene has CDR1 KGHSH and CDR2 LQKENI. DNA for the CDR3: TGTGCCAGCTCACCTGCCGGGACAGGGGCCTATGGCTACACCTTC. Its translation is CASSPAGTGAYGYTF.

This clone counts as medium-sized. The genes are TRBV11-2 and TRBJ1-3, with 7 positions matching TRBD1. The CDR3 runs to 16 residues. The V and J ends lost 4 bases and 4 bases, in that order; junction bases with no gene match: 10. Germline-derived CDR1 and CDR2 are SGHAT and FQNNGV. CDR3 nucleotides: TGTGCCAGCAGCTCCTTGAAGGGGGCGCTGGGAAACACCATATATTTT. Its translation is CASSSLKGALGNTIYF.

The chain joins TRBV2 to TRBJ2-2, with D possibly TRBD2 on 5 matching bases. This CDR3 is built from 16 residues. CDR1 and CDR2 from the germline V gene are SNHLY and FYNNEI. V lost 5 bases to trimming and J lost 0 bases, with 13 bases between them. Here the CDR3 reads CASSPDPEANTGELFF. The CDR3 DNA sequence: TGTGCCAGCAGTCCCGACCCGGAGGCGAACACCGGGGAGCTGTTTTTT.

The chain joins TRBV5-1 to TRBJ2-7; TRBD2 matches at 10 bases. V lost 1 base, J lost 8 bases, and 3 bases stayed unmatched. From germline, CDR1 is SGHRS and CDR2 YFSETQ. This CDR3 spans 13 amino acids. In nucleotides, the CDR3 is TGCGCCAGCAGCTTGAGGACTAGCGGAAAGCAGTACTTC. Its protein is CASSLRTSGKQYF.

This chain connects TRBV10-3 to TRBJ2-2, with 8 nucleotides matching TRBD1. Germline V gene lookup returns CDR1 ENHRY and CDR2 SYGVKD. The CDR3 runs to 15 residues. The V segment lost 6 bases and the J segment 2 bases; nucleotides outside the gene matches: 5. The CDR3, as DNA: TGTGCCATCAGGGACAGGGTAGAAAACACCGGGGAGCTGTTTTTT. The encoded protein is CAIRDRVENTGELFF.

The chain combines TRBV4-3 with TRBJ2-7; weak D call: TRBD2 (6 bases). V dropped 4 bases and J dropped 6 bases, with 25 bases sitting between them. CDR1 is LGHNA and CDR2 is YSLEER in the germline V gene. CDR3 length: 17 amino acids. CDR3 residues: CASSPMVRRERLSEQYF. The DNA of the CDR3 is TGCGCCAGCAGCCCCATGGTTCGCCGGGAGCGGCTCAGCGAGCAGTACTTC.

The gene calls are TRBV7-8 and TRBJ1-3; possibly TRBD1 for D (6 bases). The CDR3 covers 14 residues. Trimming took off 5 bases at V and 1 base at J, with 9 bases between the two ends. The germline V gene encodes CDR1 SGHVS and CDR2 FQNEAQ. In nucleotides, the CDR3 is TGTGCCAGCAGCCTCGGACAGTCTGGAAACACCATATATTTT. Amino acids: CASSLGQSGNTIYF.

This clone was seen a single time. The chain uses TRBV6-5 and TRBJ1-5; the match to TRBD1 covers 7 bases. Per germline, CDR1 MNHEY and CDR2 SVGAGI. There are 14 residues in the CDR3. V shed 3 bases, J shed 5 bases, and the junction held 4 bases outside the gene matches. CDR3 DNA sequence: TGTGCCAGCAGTTATGGGACAGTGGATCAGCCCCAGCATTTT. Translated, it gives CASSYGTVDQPQHF.

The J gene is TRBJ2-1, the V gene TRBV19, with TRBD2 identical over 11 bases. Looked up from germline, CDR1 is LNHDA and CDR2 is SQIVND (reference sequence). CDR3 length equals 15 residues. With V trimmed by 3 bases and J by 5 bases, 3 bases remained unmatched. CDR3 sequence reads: CASSISSGRHNEQFF. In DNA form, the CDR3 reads TGTGCCAGTAGTATTTCTAGCGGGAGGCACAATGAGCAGTTCTTC.